This T cell receptor beta chain was sequenced for a study of T cells in tumors after PD-1 blockade. The overall study: A subset received ongoing vismodegib 150 mg daily alongside anti-PD-1 therapy.

J gave up 7 bases and V 2 bases, and 2 bases lay outside the gene matches. This CDR3 spans 13 amino acids. Per the germline V gene, CDR1 is MNHNS and CDR2 is SASEGT. TCRdb's copy holds only in-frame clones and misses some; the assay was immunoSEQ multiplex PCR. The data contain 60,000 to 70,000 clones, approximately 79% of them singletons. The sample was PBMCs, taken after anti-PD-1 treatment. The chain couples TRBV6-1 to TRBJ1-2; 9 bases agree with TRBD1. This receptor was obtained from a human donor with basal cell carcinoma. The CDR3 coding sequence is TGTGCCAGCAGTGAAACAGGGGGCATTGGCTACACCTTC. Residues: CASSETGGIGYTF.